This T cell receptor (beta chain) originates from a study of cytomegalovirus exposure and HLA in healthy donors. Study-level information: Some 80 million unique TCR sequences came from HLA-typed donors in an early release. Study-wide points: Presence/absence analyses treated sequencing depth as roughly uniform across donors.

This CDR3 contains 15 residues. CDR1 and CDR2 (germline): SGHDT, YYEEEE. V was pared by 1 base and J by 1 base, with 4 bases of the junction left unmatched. Among the donors, all were healthy bone marrow donors. Nominal health characterized the donors when sampled, though unrecorded immune exposures were likely. On this clone itself: The antigen is undetermined.

The primer mix had 60 Vbeta and 13 Jbeta primers. Generated by immunoSEQ multiplex PCR, the TCRdb table keeps only in-frame clones and is missing some. The table has 150,000 or so clones, 60% to 80% seen once. Input material: PBMCs. The chain couples TRBV5-6 to TRBJ1-1; 7 bases agree with TRBD1. This TCR derives from a woman aged 25 to 39 in good health and CMV-seronegative. In DNA, the CDR3 is TGTGCCAGCAGCTTGAAGGGGGCGGGGAACACTGAAGCTTTCTTT. Amino acids: CASSLKGAGNTEAFF.